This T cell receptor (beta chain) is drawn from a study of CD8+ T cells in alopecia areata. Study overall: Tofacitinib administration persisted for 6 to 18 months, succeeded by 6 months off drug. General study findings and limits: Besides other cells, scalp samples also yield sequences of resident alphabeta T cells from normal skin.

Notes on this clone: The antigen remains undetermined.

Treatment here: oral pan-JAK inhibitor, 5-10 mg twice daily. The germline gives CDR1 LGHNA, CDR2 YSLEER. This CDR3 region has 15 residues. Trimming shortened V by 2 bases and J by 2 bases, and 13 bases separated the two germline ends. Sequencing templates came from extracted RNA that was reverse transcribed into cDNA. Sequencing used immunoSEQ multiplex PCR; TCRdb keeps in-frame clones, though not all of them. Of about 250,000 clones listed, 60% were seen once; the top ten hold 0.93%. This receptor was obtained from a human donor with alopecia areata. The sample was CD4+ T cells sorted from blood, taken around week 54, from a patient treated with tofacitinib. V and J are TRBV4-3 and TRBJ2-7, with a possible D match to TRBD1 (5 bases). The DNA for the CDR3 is TGCGCCAGCAGCCAAATCGGCACAGGAGCCTACGAGCAGTACTTC. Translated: CASSQIGTGAYEQYF.